Shown below are 12 T cell receptor beta chains from a single sample sequenced in a study of beta chain features in type 1 diabetes. No antigens are known for them. Study outcomes and limitations: Type 1 diabetes patients had TCRB CDR3s that were shorter (moderately but significantly so) in all four CD4+ subsets.

Expressed TCRB transcripts got sequenced, as all isolated RNA was reverse transcribed. Profiling relied on immunoSEQ multiplex PCR, and the TCRdb table lists in-frame clones only, not all of them. Of about 660,000 clones in the sample, over 13% are singletons; the top ten hold just under 0.04%. Sequencing used naive CD4+ T cells from blood. The receptor source for this set is a man aged 18 to 35 with type 1 diabetes.

J is TRBJ1-2 and V is TRBV14; D is unclear. The germline V gene has CDR1 SGHDN and CDR2 FVKESK. Trimming removed 5 bases at V and 5 bases at J, with 9 bases between. The CDR3 has 12 residues. CDR3 DNA: TGTGCCAGCAGCTCGGGATTTTATGGCTACACCTTC. It encodes CASSSGFYGYTF.

The chain carries TRBV6-4 and TRBJ2-3, with 8 positions matching TRBD1. V lost 3 bases and J lost 1; bases outside the gene matches: 3. CDR3 size: 15 residues. Germline V lookup: CDR1 MRHNA, CDR2 SNTAGT. The CDR3 DNA follows: TGTGCCAGCAGTGAACCGGGACAGGGCACAGATACGCAGTATTTT. As protein: CASSEPGQGTDTQYF.

The chain recombines TRBV7-9 with TRBJ1-3; D is unclear. With 5 bases removed from V and 4 bases from J, the gap between germline ends came to 9 bases. This CDR3 is built from 13 residues. Germline V lookup: CDR1 SEHNR, CDR2 FQNEAQ (reference sequence). The CDR3 DNA sequence: TGTGCCAGCAGCCCCCTGCGGGGAAACACCATATATTTT. Its translation is CASSPLRGNTIYF.

This clone was counted a few times. The chain employs TRBV11-1 and TRBJ2-1; 15 nucleotides align to TRBD2. J gave up 9 bases and V 5 bases, and 5 bases lay outside the gene matches. This CDR3 has 15 amino acids. Germline V gene sequence: CDR1 SGHAT, CDR2 FQDESV (reference sequence). Written as DNA, the CDR3 is TGTGCCAGCAGCACGGGACTAGCGGGAGGCTTTGAGCAGTTCTTC. Its translation is CASSTGLAGGFEQFF. Based on the CDR3 plus reference TRBV11-1 and TRBJ2-1, the full variable domain is EAEVAQSPRYKITEKSQAVAFWCDPISGHATLYWYRQILGQGPELLVQFQDESVVDDSQLPKDRFSAERLKGVDSTLKIQPAELGDSAMYLCASSTGLAGGFEQFFGPGTRLTVL.

This clone was found a few times. The rearrangement links TRBV4-2 to TRBJ2-1, with TRBD2 matching over 13 bases. This CDR3 comprises 16 residues. Germline CDR1 is LGHNA and CDR2 is YNFKEQ. Trimming cost V 0 bases and J 4 bases; bases outside gene matches: 0. CDR3 in amino acids: CASSQELAGGYNEQFF. The CDR3 bases are TGTGCCAGCAGCCAAGAACTAGCGGGGGGGTACAATGAGCAGTTCTTC.

Only a few counts were recorded for this clone. The gene calls are TRBV15 and TRBJ1-3, with a weak D call TRBD1 (5 bases). CDR1 and CDR2 from the germline V gene are LNHNV and YYDKDF (reference sequence). V was clipped by 2 bases and J by 0 bases, with 5 bases between them. There are 14 residues in the CDR3. The CDR3 region is CATSRQGSGNTIYF. DNA for the CDR3: TGTGCCACCAGCAGACAGGGCTCTGGAAACACCATATATTTT.

This clone was picked up a small number of times. The same CDR3 is also encoded by other DNA sequences in this sample. J is TRBJ2-5 and V is TRBV28; D call uncertain. CDR1 is MDHEN, CDR2 SYDVKM, per germline. The length of the CDR3 is 11 residues. Between the trimmed V and J ends, which lost 3 bases and 3 bases, there was a span of 2 bases. The CDR3 sequence is CASSLKETQYF. In DNA, the CDR3 is TGTGCCAGCAGTTTGAAAGAGACCCAGTACTTC.

The chain is built from TRBV19 and TRBJ1-5; no firm D call. Trimming stripped 6 bases from V and 4 bases from J, with 10 bases between. This CDR3 region has 13 residues. Germline values: CDR1 LNHDA, CDR2 SQIVND (reference sequence). The CDR3, as DNA: TGTGCCAGTAGGAGGACTCAGAATCAGCCCCAGCATTTT. Amino acids: CASRRTQNQPQHF.

On this clone itself: Other DNA variants within this sample encode the same CDR3. The CDR3 loop is CAWSPPGETQYF. DNA for the CDR3: TGTGCCTGGAGTCCCCCAGGGGAGACCCAGTACTTC. This rearrangement joins TRBV30 to TRBJ2-5; TRBD1 is a possible D gene (5 bases). Germline assignment: CDR1 GTSNPN and CDR2 SVGIG (reference sequence). V lost 2 bases, J lost 5 bases, and 9 bases lay in between. This CDR3 comprises 12 residues. Full variable domain (outside the CDR3, taken from reference TRBV30 and TRBJ2-5): SQTIHQWPATLVQPVGSPLSLECTVEGTSNPNLYWYRQAAGRGLQLLFYSVGIGQISSEVPQNLSASRPQDRQFILSSKKLLLSDSGFYLCAWSPPGETQYFGPGTRLLVL.

This sequence joins TRBV30 and TRBJ2-2, with D perhaps TRBD2 (6 bases). This CDR3 region has 13 residues. The V and J ends lost 2 bases and 7 bases respectively, with 11 bases between them. Germline assignment: CDR1 GTSNPN and CDR2 SVGIG (reference sequence). CDR3 protein: CAWSIRRDGELFF. In nucleotides, the CDR3 is TGTGCCTGGAGTATACGGAGGGACGGGGAGCTGTTTTTT.

This clone was detected only a few times. The chain joins TRBV30 to TRBJ2-1; D is unresolved. The CDR3 length is 13 residues. V lost 2 bases and J 3 bases, leaving 8 bases between the germline ends. Germline lookup yields CDR1 GTSNPN and CDR2 SVGIG (reference sequence). CDR3 DNA sequence: TGTGCCTGGAGTCGGCTGCACTACAATGAGCAGTTCTTC. Its translation is CAWSRLHYNEQFF.

This clone was detected only a few times. The V and J genes are TRBV28 and TRBJ1-5; a possible D gene is TRBD1 (6 bases). CDR3 length equals 17 residues. Germline CDR1 reads MDHEN; CDR2 reads SYDVKM. V was trimmed by 5 bases and J by 1 base, leaving 18 bases between them. The CDR3 here is CASSLLQGRLSNQPQHF. In nucleotides, the CDR3 is TGTGCCAGCAGTCTCCTACAGGGAAGATTGAGCAATCAGCCCCAGCATTTT.